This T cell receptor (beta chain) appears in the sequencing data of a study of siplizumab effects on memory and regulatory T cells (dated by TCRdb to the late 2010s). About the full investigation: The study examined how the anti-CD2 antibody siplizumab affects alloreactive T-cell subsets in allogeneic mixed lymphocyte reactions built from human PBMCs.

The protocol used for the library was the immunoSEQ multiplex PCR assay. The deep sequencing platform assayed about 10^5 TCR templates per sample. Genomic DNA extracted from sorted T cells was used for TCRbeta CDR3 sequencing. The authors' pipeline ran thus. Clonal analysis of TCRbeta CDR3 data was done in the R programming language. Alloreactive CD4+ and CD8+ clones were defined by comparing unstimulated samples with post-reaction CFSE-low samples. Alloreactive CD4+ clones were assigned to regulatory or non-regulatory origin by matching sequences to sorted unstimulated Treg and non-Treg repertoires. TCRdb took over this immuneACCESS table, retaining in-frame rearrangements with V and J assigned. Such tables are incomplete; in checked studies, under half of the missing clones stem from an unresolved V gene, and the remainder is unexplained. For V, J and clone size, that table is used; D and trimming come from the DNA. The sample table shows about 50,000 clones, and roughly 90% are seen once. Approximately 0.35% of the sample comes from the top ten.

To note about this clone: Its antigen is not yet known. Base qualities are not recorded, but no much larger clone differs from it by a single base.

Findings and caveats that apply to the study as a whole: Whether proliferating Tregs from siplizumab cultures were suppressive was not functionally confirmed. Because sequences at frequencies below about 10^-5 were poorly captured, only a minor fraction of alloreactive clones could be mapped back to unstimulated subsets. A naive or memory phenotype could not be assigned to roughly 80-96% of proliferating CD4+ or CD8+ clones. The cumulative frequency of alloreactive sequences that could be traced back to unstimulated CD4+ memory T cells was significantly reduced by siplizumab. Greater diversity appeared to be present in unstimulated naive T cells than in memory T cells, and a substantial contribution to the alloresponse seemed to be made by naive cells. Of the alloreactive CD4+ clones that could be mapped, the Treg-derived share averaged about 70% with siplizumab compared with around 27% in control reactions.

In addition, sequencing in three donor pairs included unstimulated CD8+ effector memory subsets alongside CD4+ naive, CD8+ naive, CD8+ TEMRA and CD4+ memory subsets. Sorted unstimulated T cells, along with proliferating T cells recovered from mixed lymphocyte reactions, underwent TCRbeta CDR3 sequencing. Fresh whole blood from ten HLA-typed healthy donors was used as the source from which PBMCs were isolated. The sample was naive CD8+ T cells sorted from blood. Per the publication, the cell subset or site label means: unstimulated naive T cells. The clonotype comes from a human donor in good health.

The nucleotides read TGTGCCAGCAGCCAAGATATGAGGAGCGGGCTAGTCACAGATACGCAGTATTTT. This yields the protein CASSQDMRSGLVTDTQYF. The chain is made from TRBV4-2 and TRBJ2-3; the D gene is possibly TRBD2, with 6 bases matching. V is cut by 0 bases and J by 2 bases, and the space between the germline ends is 18 bases. There are 18 amino acids in the CDR3, from cysteine to phenylalanine inclusive. Just the 54-base CDR3 DNA is kept, in frame starting at base 1. Reading the germline V gene gives CDR1 LGHNA and CDR2 YNFKEQ.